The present TCR beta chain was sequenced within a study of blood T cell repertoires in COVID-19. Turning to the study itself: There were acute and convalescent COVID-19 samples, and they came from the United States, Italy and Spain.

The V gene's germline CDR1 is SNHLY and CDR2 FYNNEI. V gave up 2 bases and J gave up 0 bases, with 14 bases separating them. The CDR3 is 16 residues long. Repertoires were generated with immunoSEQ multiplex PCR, while TCRdb's copy carries only in-frame clones and drops some. There are 180,000 or so clones in the sample; about 82% occur only once, and around 8.6% lies in the top ten. Residents of about 25 US areas, aged roughly 18 to 89 years, made up the participants. Which cohort a participant joined came from the clinical history participants gave. Donors of Cohort 3 who recovered were those that had two negative PCRs, clearance, or symptom resolution.

The receptor comes from a woman aged 25 to 39 who had recovered from COVID-19. Sequenced: PBMCs or T cells enriched from blood (not recorded which). The chain links TRBV2 to TRBJ2-7, with D hard to call. The CDR3 DNA is TGTGCCAGCAGTGAATTTCGAGCGAGGAGCTCCTACGAGCAGTACTTC. It translates to CASSEFRARSSYEQYF. Together with reference TRBV2 and TRBJ2-7, the CDR3 gives the full variable domain: EPEVTQTPSHQVTQMGQEVILRCVPISNHLYFYWYRQILGQKVEFLVSFYNNEISEKSEIFDDQFSVERPDGSNFTLKIRSTKLEDSAMYFCASSEFRARSSYEQYFGPGTRLTVT.